A selection of T cell receptor beta chains follows, all from one sample in a study of regulatory T cells in long-lasting Graves disease. From the multiplex PCR reads, TCRdb called clonotypes with MiXCR, one entry per CDR3 protein. The sample lists some 410,000 distinct CDR3 sequences; 15% to 20% were seen once. Separately, the same data were catalogued under a study of T cells in Graves' hyperthyroidism and ophthalmopathy.

The starting material was peripheral blood mononuclear cells (PBMCs), obtained at new diagnosis, from a patient treated with antithyroid drugs. The receptor set was obtained from a woman aged 25 to 39 with Graves disease. Each CDR3 is given with its conserved first and last residue. The D gene is left open where the match is weak. Clone size is given for some rows only: seen once, a few or many times, or a class if the clone is expanded.

clone_size: -; j_call: TRBJ1-5; d_call: -; v_call: TRBV7-9; cdr3_aa: CASSLATGNQPQHF; cdr3_nt: TGTGCCAGCAGCTTAGCCACGGGCAATCAGCCCCAGCATTTT
clone_size: many; j_call: TRBJ2-5; d_call: TRBD2; v_call: TRBV18; cdr3_aa: CASSPKLAGVETQYF; cdr3_nt: TGTGCCAGCTCACCGAAACTAGCGGGAGTAGAGACCCAGTACTTC
clone_size: few; j_call: TRBJ2-2; d_call: TRBD2; v_call: TRBV6-1; cdr3_aa: CASSDSSGRNTGELFF; cdr3_nt: TGTGCCAGCAGTGATTCTAGCGGGAGGAACACCGGGGAGCTGTTTTTT
clone_size: -; j_call: TRBJ1-5; d_call: TRBD1; v_call: TRBV19; cdr3_aa: CASSVGQGAVHQPQHF; cdr3_nt: TGTGCCAGTAGTGTAGGACAGGGGGCCGTTCATCAGCCCCAGCATTTT
clone_size: few; j_call: TRBJ1-4; d_call: -; v_call: TRBV6-2/TRBV6-3; cdr3_aa: CASSYSKSAGSEKLFF; cdr3_nt: TGTGCCAGCAGTTACTCGAAGTCGGCAGGTAGTGAAAAACTGTTTTTT
clone_size: few; j_call: TRBJ2-1; d_call: TRBD2; v_call: TRBV10-3; cdr3_aa: CAISELAGVRTYNEQFF; cdr3_nt: TGTGCCATCAGTGAACTAGCGGGAGTGAGGACTTACAATGAGCAGTTCTTC
clone_size: -; j_call: TRBJ1-6; d_call: -; v_call: TRBV12-3/TRBV12-4; cdr3_aa: CASSLEDRGSPLHF; cdr3_nt: TGTGCCAGCAGTTTAGAGGATCGCGGTTCACCCCTCCACTTT
clone_size: -; j_call: TRBJ2-2; d_call: -; v_call: TRBV12-3/TRBV12-4; cdr3_aa: CASSLLAGSAGELFF; cdr3_nt: TGTGCCAGCAGTTTACTGGCGGGGTCGGCCGGGGAGCTGTTTTTT
clone_size: many; j_call: TRBJ2-3; d_call: -; v_call: TRBV20-1; cdr3_aa: CSAANTDTQYF; cdr3_nt: TGCAGTGCTGCCAACACAGATACGCAGTATTTT
clone_size: few; j_call: TRBJ1-4; d_call: -; v_call: TRBV11-2; cdr3_aa: CASSLSAVTNEKLFF; cdr3_nt: TGTGCCAGCAGCTTATCGGCAGTTACCAATGAAAAACTGTTTTTT
clone_size: many; j_call: TRBJ2-7; d_call: TRBD2; v_call: TRBV10-3; cdr3_aa: CAISDPWTSGRVYEQYF; cdr3_nt: TGTGCCATCAGTGACCCCTGGACTAGCGGGAGAGTTTACGAGCAGTACTTC
clone_size: many; j_call: TRBJ2-3; d_call: TRBD2; v_call: TRBV11-2; cdr3_aa: CASSLRTSGKADTQYF; cdr3_nt: TGTGCCAGCAGCCTCCGGACTAGCGGGAAAGCAGATACGCAGTATTTT
clone_size: many; j_call: TRBJ2-3; d_call: -; v_call: TRBV28; cdr3_aa: CASSLEKPSTDTQYF; cdr3_nt: TGTGCCAGCAGTTTGGAGAAACCAAGCACAGATACGCAGTATTTT
clone_size: many; j_call: TRBJ2-1; d_call: -; v_call: TRBV12-3/TRBV12-4; cdr3_aa: CASTSGSSYNEQFF; cdr3_nt: TGTGCCAGCACCTCGGGGAGCTCCTACAATGAGCAGTTCTTC
clone_size: many; j_call: TRBJ2-1; d_call: -; v_call: TRBV20-1; cdr3_aa: CSARDSGPRNEQFF; cdr3_nt: TGCAGTGCTAGAGATTCCGGGCCAAGGAATGAGCAGTTCTTC
clone_size: few; j_call: TRBJ2-1; d_call: TRBD2; v_call: TRBV19; cdr3_aa: CASSTLAGDSYNEQFF; cdr3_nt: TGTGCCAGTAGTACGTTAGCGGGAGATTCCTACAATGAGCAGTTCTTC
clone_size: few; j_call: TRBJ2-5; d_call: TRBD1; v_call: TRBV20-1; cdr3_aa: CSATRTGRETQYF; cdr3_nt: TGCAGTGCAACCCGGACAGGGCGAGAGACCCAGTACTTC
clone_size: -; j_call: TRBJ1-2; d_call: -; v_call: TRBV7-9; cdr3_aa: CASSAEVGVINYGYTF; cdr3_nt: TGTGCCAGCAGCGCCGAGGTGGGGGTGATAAACTATGGCTACACCTTC
clone_size: many; j_call: TRBJ2-5; d_call: TRBD2; v_call: TRBV10-3; cdr3_aa: CAISMTSGGQETQYF; cdr3_nt: TGTGCCATCAGCATGACTAGCGGGGGACAAGAGACCCAGTACTTC
clone_size: -; j_call: TRBJ2-1; d_call: TRBD1; v_call: TRBV12-5; cdr3_aa: CASGFHPQGNPYNEQFF; cdr3_nt: TGTGCTAGTGGTTTTCATCCACAGGGGAACCCCTACAATGAGCAGTTCTTC
clone_size: few; j_call: TRBJ2-1; d_call: -; v_call: TRBV18; cdr3_aa: CASSLGSSEQFF; cdr3_nt: TGTGCCAGCTCACTCGGAAGCTCAGAGCAGTTCTTC
clone_size: few; j_call: TRBJ1-4; d_call: TRBD1; v_call: TRBV29-1; cdr3_aa: CSVEGTATNEKLFF; cdr3_nt: TGCAGCGTTGAGGGGACAGCAACTAATGAAAAACTGTTTTTT
clone_size: few; j_call: TRBJ1-2; d_call: -; v_call: TRBV14; cdr3_aa: CASSHSRSYGYTF; cdr3_nt: TGTGCCAGCAGCCACAGTCGGAGCTATGGCTACACCTTC
clone_size: many; j_call: TRBJ2-3; d_call: TRBD1; v_call: TRBV6-1; cdr3_aa: CASGGTGVFTDTQYF; cdr3_nt: TGTGCCAGCGGGGGGACAGGGGTTTTTACAGATACGCAGTATTTT
clone_size: -; j_call: TRBJ1-1; d_call: -; v_call: TRBV9; cdr3_aa: CASSVVPTNTEAFF; cdr3_nt: TGTGCCAGCAGCGTAGTACCAACGAACACTGAAGCTTTCTTT
clone_size: -; j_call: TRBJ1-1; d_call: -; v_call: TRBV29-1; cdr3_aa: CSVVPNTEAFF; cdr3_nt: TGCAGCGTTGTCCCCAACACTGAAGCTTTCTTT
clone_size: many; j_call: TRBJ1-2; d_call: -; v_call: TRBV7-2; cdr3_aa: CASSSPPGNYGYTF; cdr3_nt: TGTGCCAGCAGCTCGCCCCCGGGGAACTATGGCTACACCTTC
clone_size: many; j_call: TRBJ2-5; d_call: -; v_call: TRBV28; cdr3_aa: CASSLQLAGKTQYF; cdr3_nt: TGTGCCAGCAGTTTACAACTTGCAGGGAAGACCCAGTACTTC
clone_size: many; j_call: TRBJ2-1; d_call: -; v_call: TRBV6-2/TRBV6-3; cdr3_aa: CASSYSGGGNYNEQFF; cdr3_nt: TGTGCCAGCAGTTACTCTGGGGGGGGCAACTACAATGAGCAGTTCTTC
clone_size: many; j_call: TRBJ2-7; d_call: -; v_call: TRBV28; cdr3_aa: CASGPIYEQYF; cdr3_nt: TGTGCCAGCGGCCCGATCTACGAGCAGTACTTC
clone_size: many; j_call: TRBJ1-1; d_call: -; v_call: TRBV6-1; cdr3_aa: CASSTPRYTEAFF; cdr3_nt: TGTGCCAGCAGTACCCCCAGGTACACTGAAGCTTTCTTT
clone_size: -; j_call: TRBJ1-6; d_call: -; v_call: TRBV4-3; cdr3_aa: CASSQGSSPLHF; cdr3_nt: TGCGCCAGCAGCCAAGGCAGTTCACCCCTCCACTTT
clone_size: many; j_call: TRBJ2-7; d_call: -; v_call: TRBV5-5; cdr3_aa: CASSLAPGRNYEQYF; cdr3_nt: TGTGCCAGCAGCTTGGCCCCGGGACGGAACTACGAGCAGTACTTC
clone_size: -; j_call: TRBJ2-1; d_call: -; v_call: TRBV11-3; cdr3_aa: CASSLGGGNRQFF; cdr3_nt: TGTGCCAGCAGCTTGGGGGGCGGTAATAGGCAGTTCTTC
clone_size: many; j_call: TRBJ2-7; d_call: TRBD1; v_call: TRBV6-2/TRBV6-3; cdr3_aa: CASSFGDSLSYEQYF; cdr3_nt: TGTGCCAGCAGTTTCGGGGACAGCCTATCCTACGAGCAGTACTTC
clone_size: many; j_call: TRBJ2-7; d_call: TRBD1; v_call: TRBV16; cdr3_aa: CASSQSDRGYEQYF; cdr3_nt: TGTGCCAGCAGCCAATCTGACAGGGGCTACGAGCAGTACTTC
clone_size: many; j_call: TRBJ2-1; d_call: -; v_call: TRBV20-1; cdr3_aa: CSASPNYGSYNEQFF; cdr3_nt: TGCAGTGCTAGTCCCAACTATGGGTCCTACAATGAGCAGTTCTTC
clone_size: -; j_call: TRBJ2-2; d_call: TRBD2; v_call: TRBV19; cdr3_aa: CASMERELIGELFF; cdr3_nt: TGTGCCAGTATGGAGCGGGAGCTCATCGGGGAGCTGTTTTTT
clone_size: many; j_call: TRBJ1-4; d_call: -; v_call: TRBV3-1; cdr3_aa: CASSPGQIATNEKLFF; cdr3_nt: TGTGCCAGCAGCCCCGGACAAATTGCAACTAATGAAAAACTGTTTTTT
clone_size: few; j_call: TRBJ1-4; d_call: -; v_call: TRBV9; cdr3_aa: CASSGTAGDEKLFF; cdr3_nt: TGTGCCAGCAGCGGCACGGCTGGGGATGAAAAACTGTTTTTT
clone_size: many; j_call: TRBJ1-1; d_call: -; v_call: TRBV28; cdr3_aa: CASSLISAGTPNAEAFF; cdr3_nt: TGTGCCAGCAGCCTCATCTCGGCGGGGACACCTAACGCTGAAGCTTTCTTT
clone_size: many; j_call: TRBJ2-7; d_call: -; v_call: TRBV3-1; cdr3_aa: CASSQNTGGEQYF; cdr3_nt: TGTGCCAGCAGCCAAAACACTGGGGGAGAGCAGTACTTC
clone_size: once; j_call: TRBJ1-4; d_call: TRBD1; v_call: TRBV15; cdr3_aa: CATKSGTGGSEKLFF; cdr3_nt: TGTGCCACCAAGTCCGGGACAGGGGGTAGTGAAAAACTGTTTTTT
clone_size: many; j_call: TRBJ2-1; d_call: -; v_call: TRBV4-1; cdr3_aa: CASSQGVAQDEQFF; cdr3_nt: TGCGCCAGCAGCCAAGGTGTAGCGCAGGATGAGCAGTTCTTC